This TCR beta chain was sequenced during a study of blood T cell repertoires in COVID-19. There are 15 residues in the CDR3. The V end lost 0 bases, the J end lost 6 bases, and 12 bases lay between the germline ends. The germline V gene has CDR1 LGHNA and CDR2 YNFKEQ. Profiled with immunoSEQ multiplex PCR; TCRdb holds only in-frame clones, not every one. The sample has about 180,000 clones, under 90% seen once; the top ten hold 18%. The clonotype comes from a person aged 70 to 79 with COVID-19, enrolled during active disease. Sequencing was carried out using peripheral blood. The V gene is TRBV4-2, the J gene TRBJ1-5; TRBD1 might be the D (5 bases). CDR3 region: CASSQEIRERQPQHF. The CDR3 DNA follows: TGTGCCAGCAGCCAAGAAATCAGGGAACGTCAGCCCCAGCATTTT.